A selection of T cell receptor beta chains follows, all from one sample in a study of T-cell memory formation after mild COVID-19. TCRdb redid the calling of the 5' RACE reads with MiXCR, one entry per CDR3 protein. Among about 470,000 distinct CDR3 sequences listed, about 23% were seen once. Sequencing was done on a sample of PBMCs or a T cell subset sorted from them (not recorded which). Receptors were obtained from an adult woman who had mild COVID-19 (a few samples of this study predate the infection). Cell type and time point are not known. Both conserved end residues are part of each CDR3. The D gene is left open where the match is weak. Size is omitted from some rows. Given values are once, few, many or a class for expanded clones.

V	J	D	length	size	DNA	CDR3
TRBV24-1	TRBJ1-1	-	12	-	TGTGCCACCAGTAAGGGCAACACTGAAGCTTTCTTT	CATSKGNTEAFF
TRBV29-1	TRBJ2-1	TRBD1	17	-	TGCAGCGTCTCACCCCCGACCGGGACAGGGGGCGGGAATGAGCAGTTCTTC	CSVSPPTGTGGGNEQFF
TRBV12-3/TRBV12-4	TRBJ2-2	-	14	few	TGTGCCAGCAGCTTCCAGGTTTACACCGGGGAGCTGTTTTTT	CASSFQVYTGELFF
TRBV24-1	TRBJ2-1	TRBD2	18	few	TGTGCCACCAGTGACCCGACGGAGCGCGACGGGGGGGAGGATGAGCAGTTCTTC	CATSDPTERDGGEDEQFF
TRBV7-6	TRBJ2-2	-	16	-	TGTGCCAGCAGCCTTAACACGGCCGGGACTTCCGGGGAGCTGTTTTTT	CASSLNTAGTSGELFF
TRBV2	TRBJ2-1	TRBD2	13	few	TGTGCCAGCAGTCCGACTAGCTTCAATGAGCAGTTCTTC	CASSPTSFNEQFF
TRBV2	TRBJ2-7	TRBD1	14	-	TGTGCCAGCAGCGAGTCGACAGGGTACTACGAGCAGTACTTC	CASSESTGYYEQYF
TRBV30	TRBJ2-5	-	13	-	TGTGCCTGGAGTGGGACAGCGGGAGAGACCCAGTACTTC	CAWSGTAGETQYF
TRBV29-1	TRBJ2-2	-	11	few	TGCAGCGGTCTGGTTTCCGGGGAGCTGTTTTTT	CSGLVSGELFF
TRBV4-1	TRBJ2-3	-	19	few	TGCGCCAGCAGCCTTCCCCCCCTCGGAACAGGCGAATACACAGATACGCAGTATTTT	CASSLPPLGTGEYTDTQYF
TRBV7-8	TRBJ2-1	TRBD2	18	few	TGTGCCAGCAGCTCCGGTGGAGGTTTAGCGGGGGGCTACAATGAGCAGTTCTTC	CASSSGGGLAGGYNEQFF
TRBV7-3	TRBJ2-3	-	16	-	TGTGCCAGCAGCTTACATGGGGCTGTAAGCACAGATACGCAGTATTTT	CASSLHGAVSTDTQYF
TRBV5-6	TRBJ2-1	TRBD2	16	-	TGTGCCAGCAGCTTGTCCGGGACTACTCGCTACAATGAGCAGTTCTTC	CASSLSGTTRYNEQFF
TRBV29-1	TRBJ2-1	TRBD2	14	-	TGCAGCGTTGACTCTAGCGGGGTTTACAATGAGCAGTTCTTC	CSVDSSGVYNEQFF
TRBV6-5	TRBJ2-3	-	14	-	TGTGCCAGCAGTTACCTGGGGATGCCAGATACGCAGTATTTT	CASSYLGMPDTQYF
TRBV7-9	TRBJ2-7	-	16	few	TGTGCCAGCAGCTTAGCAGAAGGGTGGGGGTCCTACGAGCAGTACTTC	CASSLAEGWGSYEQYF
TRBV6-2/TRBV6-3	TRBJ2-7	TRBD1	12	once	TGTGGGACAGGCGGTCCTACCTACGAGCAGTACTTC	CGTGGPTYEQYF
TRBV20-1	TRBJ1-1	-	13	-	TGCAGTGCCATCAGTTCGTCGAACACTGAAGCTTTCTTT	CSAISSSNTEAFF
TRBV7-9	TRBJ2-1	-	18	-	TGTGCCAGCAGCTCACGAGGGGGGGCCTCCGGGCCCTACAATGAGCAGTTCTTC	CASSSRGGASGPYNEQFF
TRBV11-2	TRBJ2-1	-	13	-	TGTGCCAGCAGCTTAGAACAGCCCAATGAGCAGTTCTTC	CASSLEQPNEQFF
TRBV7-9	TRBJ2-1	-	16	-	TGTGCCAGCAGCCCTGGGCCGGGGACCTCGAACAATGAGCAGTTCTTC	CASSPGPGTSNNEQFF
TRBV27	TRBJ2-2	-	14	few	TGTGCCAGCAGTTTCGGGGGGCGAACCGGGGAGCTGTTTTTT	CASSFGGRTGELFF
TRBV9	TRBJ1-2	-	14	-	TGTGCCAGCAGCGTCAGGGACCTTCCCGGTGGCTACACCTTC	CASSVRDLPGGYTF
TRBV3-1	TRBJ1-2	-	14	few	TGTGCCAGCAGCCCGGGACACGGGCCCTATGGCTACACCTTC	CASSPGHGPYGYTF
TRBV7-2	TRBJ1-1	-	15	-	TGTGCCAGCAGCACATGGACAGTGATGAACACTGAAGCTTTCTTT	CASSTWTVMNTEAFF
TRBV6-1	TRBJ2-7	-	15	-	TGTGCCAGCAGTGAACGGGGTAGGGGTACGGAGGAGCAGTACTTC	CASSERGRGTEEQYF
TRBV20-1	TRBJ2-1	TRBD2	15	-	TGCAGTGCTGAGGGGGAGCGGGGGGGCCGGTATGAGCAGTTCTTC	CSAEGERGGRYEQFF
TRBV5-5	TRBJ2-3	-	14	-	TGTGCCAGCAGCTCCCGGACTACGGCAGATACGCAGTATTTT	CASSSRTTADTQYF
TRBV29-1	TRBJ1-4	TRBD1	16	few	TGCAGCGTTGAAGGGGACAGGGCGGATGGTAATGAAAAACTGTTTTTT	CSVEGDRADGNEKLFF
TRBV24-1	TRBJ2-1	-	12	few	TGTGCCATTGCAGGGACCCACAATGAGCAGTTCTTC	CAIAGTHNEQFF
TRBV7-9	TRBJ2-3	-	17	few	TGTGCCAGCAGCTTACCCGGGATCTCCGGGAGCACAGATACGCAGTATTTT	CASSLPGISGSTDTQYF
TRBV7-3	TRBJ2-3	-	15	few	TGTGCCAGCAGTTACCTAGGGGGGGTCACAGATACGCAGTATTTT	CASSYLGGVTDTQYF
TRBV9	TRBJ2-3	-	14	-	TGTGCCAGCACCCCGAGGGGACTCGCCAGCTTGCAGTATTTT	CASTPRGLASLQYF
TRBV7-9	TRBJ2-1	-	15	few	TGTGCCAGCAGCCCCGTCCCCCTGGGGCACAATGAGCAGTTCTTC	CASSPVPLGHNEQFF
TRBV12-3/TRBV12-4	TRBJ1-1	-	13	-	TGTGCCAGCAGCGATCCGGCGGGGGCTTCGGCTTTCTTT	CASSDPAGASAFF
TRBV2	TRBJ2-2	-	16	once	TGTGCCAGCACCGGTTCAGAGGAATTATCCCCCGGGGAGCTGTTTTTT	CASTGSEELSPGELFF
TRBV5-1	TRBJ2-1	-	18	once	TGCGCCAGCAGCTTGGGTAGGGGCACCCCGAGCTCCTACAATGAGCAGTTCTTC	CASSLGRGTPSSYNEQFF
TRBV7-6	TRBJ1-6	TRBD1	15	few	TGTGCCAGCAGCAGAACAGGGGATGTGAATTCACCCCTCCACTTT	CASSRTGDVNSPLHF
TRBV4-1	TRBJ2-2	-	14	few	TGCGCCAGCAGCTTCCGGGCATACCCCGGGGAGCTGTTTTTT	CASSFRAYPGELFF
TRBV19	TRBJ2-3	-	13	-	TGTGCCAGTAGTATGACTAGCACAGATACGCAGTATTTT	CASSMTSTDTQYF
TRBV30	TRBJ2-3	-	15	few	TGTGCCTGGAGTATGCTAGCGCATCCAACAGATACGCAGTATTTT	CAWSMLAHPTDTQYF
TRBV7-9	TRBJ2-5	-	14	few	TGTGCCAGCAGCTCAGAGGGGTACCAAGAGACCCAGTACTTC	CASSSEGYQETQYF
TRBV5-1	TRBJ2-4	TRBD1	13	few	TGCGCCAGCAGCCTCCAGGGGGCTGACATTCAGTACTTC	CASSLQGADIQYF
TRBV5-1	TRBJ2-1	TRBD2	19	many	TGCGCCAGCAAGGACGGCGGGAGGGCCGGTTCCGGCTCCTACAATGAGCAGTTCTTC	CASKDGGRAGSGSYNEQFF
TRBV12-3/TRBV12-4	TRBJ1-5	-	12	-	TGTGCCAGCAGCACGACCGCGGGGCCCCAGCATTTT	CASSTTAGPQHF
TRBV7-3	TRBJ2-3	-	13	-	TGTGCCAGCAGCTACGACCCCACAGATACGCAGTATTTT	CASSYDPTDTQYF
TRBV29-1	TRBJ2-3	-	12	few	TGCAGCGTTGCTAGCGGCACAGATACGCAGTATTTT	CSVASGTDTQYF
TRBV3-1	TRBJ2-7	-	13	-	TGTGCCAGCAGTCCCAACGGAGCCTACGAGCAGTACTTC	CASSPNGAYEQYF
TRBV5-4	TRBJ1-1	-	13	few	TGTGCCAGCAGCCCCTCTTGGGGAACTGAAGCTTTCTTT	CASSPSWGTEAFF
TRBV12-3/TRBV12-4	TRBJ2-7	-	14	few	TGTGCCAGCAGTCCTCCCGGCAGTTTATACGAGCAGTACTTC	CASSPPGSLYEQYF
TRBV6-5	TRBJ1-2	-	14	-	TGTGCCAGCAGCCCACACGGTGGGGCATATGGCTACACCTTC	CASSPHGGAYGYTF
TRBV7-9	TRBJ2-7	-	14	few	TGTGCCAGCACGGATCGTGGGAAGATCTACGAGCAGTACTTC	CASTDRGKIYEQYF
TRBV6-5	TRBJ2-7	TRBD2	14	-	TGTGCCAGCAGACCAGCGGGAGGGAGGAACGAGCAGTACTTC	CASRPAGGRNEQYF
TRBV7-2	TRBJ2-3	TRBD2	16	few	TGTGCCAGCAGCCTGAGCGGGCGCCGGGGAGGGGATACGCAGTATTTT	CASSLSGRRGGDTQYF